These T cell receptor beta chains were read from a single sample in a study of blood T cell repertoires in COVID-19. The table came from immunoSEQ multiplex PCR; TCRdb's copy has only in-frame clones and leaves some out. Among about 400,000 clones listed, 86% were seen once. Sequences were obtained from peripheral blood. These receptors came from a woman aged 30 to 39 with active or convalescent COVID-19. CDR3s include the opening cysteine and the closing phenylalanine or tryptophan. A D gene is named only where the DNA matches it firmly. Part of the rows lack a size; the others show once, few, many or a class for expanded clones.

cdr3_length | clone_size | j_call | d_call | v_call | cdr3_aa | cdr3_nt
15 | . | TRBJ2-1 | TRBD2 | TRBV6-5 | CATYPGLAGLNEQFF | TGTGCCACCTACCCCGGACTAGCGGGCCTCAATGAGCAGTTCTTC
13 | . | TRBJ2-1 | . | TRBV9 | CASSADFYNEQFF | TGTGCCAGCAGCGCCGACTTCTACAATGAGCAGTTCTTC
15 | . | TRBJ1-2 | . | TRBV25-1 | CASSAMGRDHYGYTF | TGTGCCAGCAGTGCTATGGGCAGGGATCACTATGGCTACACCTTC
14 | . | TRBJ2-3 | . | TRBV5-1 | CASSLAVAADTQYF | TGCGCCAGCAGCTTGGCCGTTGCGGCAGATACGCAGTATTTT
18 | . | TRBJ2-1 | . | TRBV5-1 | CASSFGLPGEQSYNEQFF | TGCGCCAGCAGCTTTGGGTTGCCGGGAGAGCAGTCCTACAATGAGCAGTTCTTC
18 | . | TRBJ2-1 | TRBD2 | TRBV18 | CASSPKGSGRAPNNEQFF | TGTGCCAGCTCACCAAAGGGTAGCGGGAGGGCCCCCAACAATGAGCAGTTCTTC
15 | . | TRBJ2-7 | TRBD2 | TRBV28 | CASSDVTSGSYEQYF | TGTGCCAGCAGTGACGTGACTAGCGGATCCTACGAGCAGTACTTC
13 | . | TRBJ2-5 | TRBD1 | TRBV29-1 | CSVNRDRGETQYF | TGCAGCGTCAACCGGGACAGGGGAGAGACCCAGTACTTC
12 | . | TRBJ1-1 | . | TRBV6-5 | CASKRGGTEAFF | TGTGCCAGCAAACGAGGGGGTACTGAAGCTTTCTTT
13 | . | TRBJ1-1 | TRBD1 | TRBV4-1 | CASSQATGTEAFF | TGCGCCAGCAGCCAAGCGACAGGGACTGAAGCTTTCTTT
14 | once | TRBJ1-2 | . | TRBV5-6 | CASSFGEALWGYTF | TGTGCCAGCAGCTTTGGTGAAGCTCTATGGGGCTACACCTTC
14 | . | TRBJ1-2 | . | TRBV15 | CATSRDHGTYGYTF | TGTGCCACCAGCAGAGATCACGGGACTTACGGCTACACCTTC
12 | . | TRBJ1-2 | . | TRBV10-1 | CASSESHSTRFF | TGCGCCAGCAGTGAGTCACACAGCACACGCTTCTTC
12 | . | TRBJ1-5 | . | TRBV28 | CASSLQGKPQHF | TGTGCCAGCAGTTTACAGGGTAAGCCCCAGCATTTT
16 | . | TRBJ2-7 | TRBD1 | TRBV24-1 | CATRHVRTGLSYEQYF | TGTGCCACCCGGCATGTCCGGACAGGTCTATCCTACGAGCAGTACTTC
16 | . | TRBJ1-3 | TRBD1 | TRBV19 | CASSNLTGGLRNTIYF | TGTGCCAGTAGTAACCTGACAGGGGGCTTGCGAAACACCATATATTTT
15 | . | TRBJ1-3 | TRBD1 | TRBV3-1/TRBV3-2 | CASSQPTGSGNTIYF | TGTGCCAGCAGCCAACCGACAGGGTCTGGAAACACCATATATTTT
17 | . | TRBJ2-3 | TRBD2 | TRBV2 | CASSDPTSGGDTDTQYF | TGTGCCAGCAGTGACCCGACTAGCGGGGGGGACACAGATACGCAGTATTTT
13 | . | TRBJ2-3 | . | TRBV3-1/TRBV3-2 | CASSQGRGYTQYF | TGTGCCAGCAGCCAAGGGCGAGGATATACGCAGTATTTT
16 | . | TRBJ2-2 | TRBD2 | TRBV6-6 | CASRASAGGRVGELFF | TGTGCCAGCAGGGCGTCGGCGGGCGGGAGAGTCGGGGAGCTGTTTTTT
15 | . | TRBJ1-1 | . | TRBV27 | CASSYTFAGNTEAFF | TGTGCCAGCAGTTATACGTTTGCGGGGAACACTGAAGCTTTCTTT
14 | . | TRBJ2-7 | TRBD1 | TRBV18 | CASSHRGSDYEQYF | TGTGCCAGCTCTCACAGGGGGTCAGACTACGAGCAGTACTTC
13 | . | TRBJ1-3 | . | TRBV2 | CASRRADGNTIYF | TGTGCCAGCAGGAGGGCCGATGGAAACACCATATATTTT
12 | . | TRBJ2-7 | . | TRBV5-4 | CASSLDSAEQYF | TGTGCCAGCAGCTTGGACAGTGCCGAGCAGTACTTC